A single sample is the source of the 13 T cell receptor beta chains below, sequenced in a study of T and B cells in COVID-19 patients (dated by TCRdb to 2020 to 2022). These reads were obtained on an Illumina MiSeq. Multiplex PCR with BIOMED2 TRB-A/B primer pools was used to amplify TRB rearrangements. TCRdb handled the public reads itself, with Q25 trimming in fastp and clone calling in MiXCR, and kept productive beta chains. Identical CDR3 proteins give one entry, which carries the most common genes and DNA. The sample table lists tens of thousands of distinct CDR3 sequences, roughly 29% of them with a count of one. Roughly 2.8% of the sample comes from the top ten. Genomic DNA extracted from blood, in amounts of about 240-550 ng, served as the starting material for amplifying TRB repertoires. Sequencing was carried out using blood. These receptors were obtained from a human donor who had recovered from COVID-19.

The chain combines TRBV6-1 with TRBJ2-1, with D maybe TRBD1 (6 bases). Germline CDR1 reads MNHNS; CDR2 reads SASEGT. This CDR3 is built from 14 residues. V was shortened by 5 bases and J by 6 bases, with 14 bases between the two germline ends. The CDR3 DNA reads TGTGCCAGCAGTAAGGACAGTTTAATCAATGAGCAGTTCTTC. This sequence encodes CASSKDSLINEQFF.

In this sample, this clonotype turned up a few times. The V call is TRBV27, the J call TRBJ1-2, with a tentative D call TRBD1 (6 bases). CDR1 MNHEY and CDR2 SMNVEV come from the germline V gene (reference sequence). CDR3 size: 14 residues. Deletions cut 5 bases from V and 5 bases from J, with 15 bases between. CDR3 in DNA: TGTGCCAGCAGTCCCATCGGACAGCAATATGGCTACACCTTC. Translation: CASSPIGQQYGYTF.

The table lists this clonotype with a count of one. V and J are TRBV12-3 or TRBV12-4 and TRBJ2-5, with D possibly matching TRBD1 (5 bases). Trimming pared 6 bases from V and 2 bases from J, leaving 16 bases between. The CDR3 runs 15 residues. Here the CDR3 DNA reads TGTGCCAGCAGCTTCGGCAGGGCCCAACAAGAGACCCAGTACTTC. This gives the protein CASSFGRAQQETQYF.

This clonotype came up a few times. The chain has TRBV5-6 and TRBJ2-5, with 7 nucleotides matching TRBD2. CDR3 size: 13 residues. Germline CDR1 is SGHDT and CDR2 is YYEEEE. The junction had 1 base not matched to a gene; V was cut back by 1 base and J by 4 bases. The CDR3 is CASSLTGGETQYF. In nucleotides, the CDR3 is TGTGCCAGCAGCTTGACGGGGGGAGAGACCCAGTACTTC. The complete variable domain, with remaining parts taken from reference TRBV5-6 and TRBJ2-5, reads DAGVTQSPTHLIKTRGQQVTLRCSPKSGHDTVSWYQQALGQGPQFIFQYYEEEERQRGNFPDRFSGHQFPNYSSELNVNALLLGDSALYLCASSLTGGETQYFGPGTRLLVL.

This clonotype was seen at least ten times. The chain combines TRBV5-6 with TRBJ2-1; 9 nucleotides match TRBD2. Germline values: CDR1 SGHDT, CDR2 YYEEEE. J was trimmed by 5 bases and V by 3 bases; bases with no gene match: 12. The CDR3 spans 17 residues. The DNA of the CDR3 is TGTGCCAGCAGCTCGGTTTGGGTTAGCGGGGGAAACAATGAGCAGTTCTTC. It is translated as CASSSVWVSGGNNEQFF.

In its sample, this clonotype was seen a few times. The chain carries TRBV30 and TRBJ1-2; 8 bases map to TRBD1. The CDR3 totals 14 residues. The J segment lost 3 bases and the V segment lost 4 bases, leaving 7 bases of the junction unmatched. From germline, CDR1 is GTSNPN and CDR2 SVGIG (reference sequence). The CDR3 DNA sequence: TGTGCCTGGAACTCGGGACAGGTCTACTATGGCTACACCTTC. Protein sequence: CAWNSGQVYYGYTF.

The sample holds many counts of this clonotype. V and J are TRBV19 and TRBJ2-5; 12 bases are shared with TRBD1. CDR3 size: 16 residues. Trimming took 5 bases from V and 5 from J; bases not matched to a gene: 9. Germline CDR1 is LNHDA and CDR2 is SQIVND (reference sequence). The CDR3 sequence: CASSQKVGQGAETQYF. For the CDR3, the DNA is TGTGCCAGTAGTCAAAAAGTGGGACAGGGGGCTGAGACCCAGTACTTC.

The chain couples TRBV5-4 to TRBJ2-1; 9 bases agree with TRBD1. This CDR3 region has 14 residues. With V trimmed by 4 bases and J by 7 bases, 6 bases remained unmatched. CDR1 SGHNT and CDR2 YYREEE come from the germline V gene (reference sequence). The CDR3 sequence is CASSADRGQNEQFF. The CDR3 DNA follows: TGTGCCAGCAGCGCGGACAGGGGCCAGAATGAGCAGTTCTTC.

V usage is TRBV6-5 and J usage is TRBJ2-1; TRBD2 aligns across 9 bases. Germline V lookup: CDR1 MNHEY, CDR2 SVGAGI. The CDR3 has 13 residues. V lost 5 bases to trimming and J lost 9 bases; unmatched junction nucleotides: 5. CDR3 residues: CASSHGLAFEQFF. The CDR3 DNA is TGTGCCAGCAGTCACGGACTAGCGTTTGAGCAGTTCTTC.

This rearrangement joins TRBV5-6 to TRBJ1-4; D is unclear. Germline loops: CDR1 SGHDT, CDR2 YYEEEE. V was pared by 7 bases and J by 7 bases, with 20 bases between. CDR3 length: 15 amino acids. CDR3 residues: CASSAARARGEKLFF. The CDR3 DNA follows: TGTGCCAGCTCCGCCGCGAGGGCTCGGGGTGAAAAACTGTTTTTT.

Relative to its sample, this clonotype is medium-sized. This chain connects TRBV27 to TRBJ2-5, with D perhaps matching TRBD1 (6 bases). The germline V and J ends were trimmed by 5 bases and 3 bases, with 10 bases remaining between them. Germline values: CDR1 MNHEY, CDR2 SMNVEV (reference sequence). There are 13 residues in the CDR3. The CDR3 is CASSAQGEETQYF. CDR3 nucleotide sequence: TGTGCCAGCAGTGCACAGGGAGAAGAGACCCAGTACTTC.

Within the sample, this clonotype is medium-sized. The genes are TRBV18 and TRBJ2-5; unclear D gene. The CDR3 totals 10 residues. Germline assignment: CDR1 KGHSH and CDR2 LQKENI. Trimming shortened V by 4 bases and J by 3 bases, and 0 bases separated the two germline ends. The CDR3 loop reads CASSQETQYF. In DNA, the CDR3 is TGTGCCAGCTCACAAGAGACCCAGTACTTC.

This clonotype was observed a handful of times. The rearrangement links TRBV30 to TRBJ1-6, with D perhaps matching TRBD1 (6 bases). The germline gives CDR1 GTSNPN, CDR2 SVGIG (reference sequence). Trimming left V 0 bases short and J 9 bases short, with 15 bases between. This CDR3 contains 15 residues. The CDR3 here is CAWSVSRGLSSPLHF. The CDR3 DNA sequence: TGTGCCTGGAGTGTAAGTCGGGGGCTAAGTTCACCCCTCCACTTT.